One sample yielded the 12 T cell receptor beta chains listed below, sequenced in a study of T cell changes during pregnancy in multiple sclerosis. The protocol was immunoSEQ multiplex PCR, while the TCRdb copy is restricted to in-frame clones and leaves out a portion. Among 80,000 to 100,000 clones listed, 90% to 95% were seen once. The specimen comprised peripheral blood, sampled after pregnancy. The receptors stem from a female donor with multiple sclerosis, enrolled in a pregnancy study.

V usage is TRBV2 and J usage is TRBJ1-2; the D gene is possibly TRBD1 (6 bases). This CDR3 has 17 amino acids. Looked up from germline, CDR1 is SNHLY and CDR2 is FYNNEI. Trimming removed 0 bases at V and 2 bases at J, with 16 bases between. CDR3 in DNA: TGTGCCAGCAGTGAAGCGCTTGGGGGCACAGCGAACTATGGCTACACCTTC. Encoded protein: CASSEALGGTANYGYTF. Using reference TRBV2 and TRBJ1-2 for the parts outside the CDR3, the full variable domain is EPEVTQTPSHQVTQMGQEVILRCVPISNHLYFYWYRQILGQKVEFLVSFYNNEISEKSEIFDDQFSVERPDGSNFTLKIRSTKLEDSAMYFCASSEALGGTANYGYTFGSGTRLTVV.

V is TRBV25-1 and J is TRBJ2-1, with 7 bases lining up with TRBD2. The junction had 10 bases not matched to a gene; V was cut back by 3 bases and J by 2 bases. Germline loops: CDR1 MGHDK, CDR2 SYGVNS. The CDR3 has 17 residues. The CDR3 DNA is TGTGCCAGCAGTGATCGGGGAGGGGAAGACCCCTACAATGAGCAGTTCTTC. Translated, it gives CASSDRGGEDPYNEQFF.

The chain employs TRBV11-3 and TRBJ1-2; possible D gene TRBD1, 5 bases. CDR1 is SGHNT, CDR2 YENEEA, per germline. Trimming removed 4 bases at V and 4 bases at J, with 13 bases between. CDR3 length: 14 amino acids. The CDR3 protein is CASSSLWGGYGYTF. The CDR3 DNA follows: TGTGCCAGCAGCTCACTGTGGGGGGGCTATGGCTACACCTTC.

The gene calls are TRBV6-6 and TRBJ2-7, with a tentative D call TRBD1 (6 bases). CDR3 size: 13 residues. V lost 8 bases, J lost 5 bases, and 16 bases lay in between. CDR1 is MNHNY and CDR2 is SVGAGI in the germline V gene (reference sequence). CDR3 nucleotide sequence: TGTGCCAGCGGGGATCAGACAGGAAACGAGCAGTACTTC. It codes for CASGDQTGNEQYF.

CDR3 in DNA: TGCAGCGTTGAAGGTCTTACCGGGCACGGGAGAGCCTACACCTTC. This encodes CSVEGLTGHGRAYTF. This sequence joins TRBV29-1 and TRBJ1-2; D uncertain. CDR1 and CDR2 (germline): SQVTM, ANQGSEA. V lost 1 base and J 10 bases, leaving 22 bases between the germline ends. The CDR3 contains 15 residues.

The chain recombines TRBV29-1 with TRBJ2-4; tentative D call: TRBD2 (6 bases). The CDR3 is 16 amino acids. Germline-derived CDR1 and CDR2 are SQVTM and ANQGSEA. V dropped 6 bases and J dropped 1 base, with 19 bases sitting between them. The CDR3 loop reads CSVWGDPHGAKNIQYF. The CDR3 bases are TGCAGCGTATGGGGGGACCCTCATGGGGCCAAAAACATTCAGTACTTC.

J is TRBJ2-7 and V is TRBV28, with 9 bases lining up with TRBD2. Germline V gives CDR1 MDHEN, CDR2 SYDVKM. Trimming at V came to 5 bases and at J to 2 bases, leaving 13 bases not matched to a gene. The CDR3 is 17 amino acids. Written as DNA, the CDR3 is TGTGCCAGCAGTCACCGGACAGGCCTAGCGGGAACCTACGAGCAGTACTTC. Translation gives CASSHRTGLAGTYEQYF.

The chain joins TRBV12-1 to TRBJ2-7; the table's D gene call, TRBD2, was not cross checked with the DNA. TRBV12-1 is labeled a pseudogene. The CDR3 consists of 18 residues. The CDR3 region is CASSLTGGLNGSFHEQYF. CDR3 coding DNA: TGTGCCAGCAGCTTGACGGGGGGCCTTAACGGGAGCTTCCACGAGCAGTACTTC.

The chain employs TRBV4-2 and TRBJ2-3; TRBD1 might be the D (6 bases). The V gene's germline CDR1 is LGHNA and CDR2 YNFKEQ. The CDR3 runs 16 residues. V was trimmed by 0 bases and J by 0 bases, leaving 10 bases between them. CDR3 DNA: TGTGCCAGCAGCCAAGAACCAGGGGCTAGCACAGATACGCAGTATTTT. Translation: CASSQEPGASTDTQYF.

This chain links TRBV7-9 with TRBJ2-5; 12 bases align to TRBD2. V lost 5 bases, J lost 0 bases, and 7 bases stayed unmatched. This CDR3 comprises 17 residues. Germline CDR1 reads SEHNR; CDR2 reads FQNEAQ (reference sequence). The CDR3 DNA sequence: TGTGCCAGCAGCCTCCCCCGGACTAGCGGGAACCAAGAGACCCAGTACTTC. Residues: CASSLPRTSGNQETQYF.

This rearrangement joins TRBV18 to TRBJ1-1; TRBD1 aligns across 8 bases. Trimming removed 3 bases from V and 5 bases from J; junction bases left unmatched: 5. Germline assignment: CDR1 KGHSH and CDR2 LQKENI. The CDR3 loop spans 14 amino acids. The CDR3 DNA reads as TGTGCCAGCTCACCCAGGGGGCTTATAACTGAAGCTTTCTTT. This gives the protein CASSPRGLITEAFF.

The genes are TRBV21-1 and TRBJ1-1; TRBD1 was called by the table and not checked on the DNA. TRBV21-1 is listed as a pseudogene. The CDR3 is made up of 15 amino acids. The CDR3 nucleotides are TGTGCCAGCAGCGTACGGCACAGGTTCAGCACTGAAGCTTTCTTT. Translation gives CASSVRHRFSTEAFF.